A selection of T cell receptor beta chains follows, all from one sample in a study of T cell repertoires in cytomegalovirus infection. TCRdb called the reads again in MiXCR, with one record for every CDR3 protein. The sample has 900,000 to 950,000 distinct CDR3 sequences; roughly 30% are singletons. These receptors lack a known antigen. The specimen comprised cultured CD8+ T cells from PBMCs, sampled from culture after CMV antigen stimulation. These TCRs come from a human donor in good health (CMV status not recorded). Some clones in this sample may be carry-over from other donors' samples. Each CDR3 is given with its conserved first and last residue. The order of the fields is CDR3 protein, CDR3 DNA, clone size, J gene, V gene, D gene. D genes are given only for firm matches. Clone size is not always given. Where it is, it says once, few, many or a class for expanded clones.

CASSWRPRVNTEAFF | TGTGCCAGCAGCTGGCGTCCAAGGGTGAACACTGAAGCTTTCTTT | . | TRBJ1-1 | TRBV7-4 | .
CASKTGTGRSPLHF | TGTGCCAGCAAAACCGGGACAGGGCGGTCACCCCTCCACTTT | . | TRBJ1-6 | TRBV27 | TRBD1
CATSERLAGGGEQFF | TGTGCCACCAGTGAACGTCTAGCGGGGGGAGGGGAGCAGTTCTTC | . | TRBJ2-1 | TRBV24-1 | TRBD2
CASSRTGPTSYEQYF | TGTGCCAGCAGCCGTACAGGACCTACGTCCTACGAGCAGTACTTC | . | TRBJ2-7 | TRBV7-6 | .
CASSYTGPTGPFHQPQHF | TGTGCCAGCAGTTACACGGGGCCGACAGGGCCCTTTCATCAGCCCCAGCATTTT | few | TRBJ1-5 | TRBV6-5 | TRBD1
CASSLSGIPSGNTIYF | TGTGCCAGCAGCTTATCGGGAATTCCCTCTGGAAACACCATATATTTT | many | TRBJ1-3 | TRBV7-2 | .
CASSQTLAAYLEQFF | TGCGCCAGCAGCCAAACTCTAGCGGCGTATCTTGAGCAGTTCTTC | few | TRBJ2-1 | TRBV4-3 | TRBD2
CASSLAPLYTDTQYF | TGTGCCAGCAGCTTAGCCCCGTTATACACAGATACGCAGTATTTT | many | TRBJ2-3 | TRBV7-2 | .
CASSEGGDSPLHF | TGTGCCAGCAGCGAAGGGGGTGATTCACCCCTCCACTTT | few | TRBJ1-6 | TRBV4-2 | .
CASRYNDRLSTEAFF | TGTGCCAGTAGGTACAACGACAGGCTTAGCACTGAAGCTTTCTTT | few | TRBJ1-1 | TRBV19 | .
CATSDPGQYNEQFF | TGTGCCACCAGTGACCCTGGACAGTACAATGAGCAGTTCTTC | . | TRBJ2-1 | TRBV24-1 | .
CASRIAGGKADTQYF | TGTGCCAGCAGAATAGCGGGGGGGAAGGCAGATACGCAGTATTTT | . | TRBJ2-3 | TRBV6-6 | TRBD2
CASSSITGMEETQYF | TGTGCCAGCAGCTCCATTACAGGGATGGAGGAGACCCAGTACTTC | . | TRBJ2-5 | TRBV7-9 | .
CASSLGWTVDSGNTIYF | TGTGCCAGCAGCTTAGGTTGGACAGTTGACTCTGGAAACACCATATATTTT | few | TRBJ1-3 | TRBV7-9 | .
CASSLMGSGNTIYF | TGTGCCAGCAGCTTAATGGGCAGCGGAAACACCATATATTTT | many | TRBJ1-3 | TRBV7-3 | .
CASSLAEANEQFF | TGTGCCAGCAGCTTAGCGGAAGCCAATGAGCAGTTCTTC | few | TRBJ2-1 | TRBV7-6 | .
CASSLGTALTSYNEQFF | TGTGCCAGCAGCTTAGGGACAGCCCTTACTTCCTACAATGAGCAGTTCTTC | many | TRBJ2-1 | TRBV7-2 | .
CASNPRAGEANVLTF | TGTGCCAGCAACCCGAGGGCTGGAGAGGCCAACGTCCTGACTTTC | . | TRBJ2-6 | TRBV28 | .
CASSMMLTGELFF | TGTGCCAGCAGCATGATGTTGACCGGGGAGCTGTTTTTT | few | TRBJ2-2 | TRBV12-3/TRBV12-4 | .
CASSLWQGSTEAFF | TGTGCCAGCAGTTTATGGCAGGGGAGTACTGAAGCTTTCTTT | . | TRBJ1-1 | TRBV27 | .
CASSLEVGTVEETQYF | TGTGCCAGCAGCTTGGAAGTAGGGACAGTGGAAGAGACCCAGTACTTC | . | TRBJ2-5 | TRBV5-5 | TRBD1
CASSESSGQRGYTF | TGTGCCAGCAGTGAAAGTTCGGGACAGCGTGGATACACCTTC | . | TRBJ1-2 | TRBV2 | TRBD1
CASSPAGGPYGYTF | TGTGCCAGCAGCCCTGCAGGGGGCCCATATGGCTACACCTTC | few | TRBJ1-2 | TRBV28 | TRBD1
CATRTGHNYGYTF | TGTGCCACCAGGACAGGGCATAACTATGGCTACACCTTC | . | TRBJ1-2 | TRBV2 | TRBD1
CASTEGNEQFF | TGTGCCAGTACCGAGGGAAATGAGCAGTTCTTC | . | TRBJ2-1 | TRBV19 | .
CATSSIETVINQPQHF | TGTGCCACCAGCAGCATCGAGACAGTGATAAATCAGCCCCAGCATTTT | . | TRBJ1-5 | TRBV15 | .
CASSTLAVNQETQYF | TGTGCCAGCAGCACACTAGCGGTGAACCAAGAGACCCAGTACTTC | few | TRBJ2-5 | TRBV12-3/TRBV12-4 | TRBD2
CASSFWSSGGGANTGELFF | TGTGCCAGCAGCTTTTGGTCTAGCGGGGGAGGGGCGAACACCGGGGAGCTGTTTTTT | few | TRBJ2-2 | TRBV7-6 | TRBD2
CASSQKYTDTQYF | TGTGCCAGCAGTCAGAAATACACAGATACGCAGTATTTT | few | TRBJ2-3 | TRBV27 | .
CASSLLLPTSTDTQYF | TGTGCCAGCAGTTTACTACTCCCAACAAGCACAGATACGCAGTATTTT | . | TRBJ2-3 | TRBV6-2/TRBV6-3 | .
CASSYFPGTRDISGEQYF | TGTGCCAGCAGTTACTTTCCCGGGACAAGGGATATTTCGGGCGAGCAGTACTTC | . | TRBJ2-7 | TRBV6-5 | .
CASTPRDRGSTGELFF | TGTGCCAGCACCCCCAGGGACAGGGGATCAACCGGGGAGCTGTTTTTT | . | TRBJ2-2 | TRBV6-5 | TRBD1
CASSPPPIDHGTDTQYF | TGTGCCAGCTCACCACCCCCGATAGATCACGGCACAGATACGCAGTATTTT | . | TRBJ2-3 | TRBV18 | .
CASSSTGQGNGEQYF | TGTGCCAGCAGTTCCACGGGACAGGGGAATGGCGAGCAGTACTTC | . | TRBJ2-7 | TRBV12-3/TRBV12-4 | TRBD1
CATSGTGTRTEAFF | TGTGCCACCAGTGGGACCGGGACGAGGACTGAAGCTTTCTTT | . | TRBJ1-1 | TRBV24-1 | .
CASSLLRDREETQYF | TGTGCCAGCAGCCTCCTTAGGGACAGAGAAGAGACCCAGTACTTC | many | TRBJ2-5 | TRBV7-9 | TRBD1
CASSPLKRIVSGELFF | TGTGCCAGCAGCCCGTTAAAGCGGATCGTGTCCGGGGAGCTGTTTTTT | many | TRBJ2-2 | TRBV7-8 | .
CASSQGVGSEQFF | TGTGCCAGCAGCCAGGGAGTGGGCAGTGAGCAGTTCTTC | . | TRBJ2-1 | TRBV6-5 | .
CASSYSRDANNEQFF | TGTGCCAGCAGTTACTCAAGAGACGCCAACAATGAGCAGTTCTTC | few | TRBJ2-1 | TRBV6-6 | .
CASSPDRVSYNSPLHF | TGTGCCAGCAGTCCGGACAGGGTCTCCTATAATTCACCCCTCCACTTT | few | TRBJ1-6 | TRBV28 | TRBD1
CATSPGGLEAFF | TGTGCCACCAGTCCCGGGGGCCTAGAAGCTTTCTTT | . | TRBJ1-1 | TRBV24-1 | .
CASSNDPDRYSNQPQHF | TGTGCCAGTAGTAATGATCCCGACAGGTATAGTAATCAGCCCCAGCATTTT | . | TRBJ1-5 | TRBV19 | .
CSPWGASNEQFF | TGCAGCCCCTGGGGGGCCTCCAATGAGCAGTTCTTC | . | TRBJ2-1 | TRBV29-1 | .
CASSLYRGQGPDTEAFF | TGCGCCAGCAGCCTGTATAGGGGACAGGGGCCGGACACTGAAGCTTTCTTT | many | TRBJ1-1 | TRBV4-1 | TRBD1
CATSYGQGGYGYTF | TGTGCCACCAGCTACGGACAGGGGGGCTATGGCTACACCTTC | . | TRBJ1-2 | TRBV15 | TRBD1
CATSRDTGLFYGYTF | TGTGCCACCAGCAGAGATACAGGGCTTTTCTATGGCTACACCTTC | . | TRBJ1-2 | TRBV15 | .
CATSSPLRENYGYTF | TGTGCCACCAGCAGCCCCTTGAGAGAAAACTATGGCTACACCTTC | . | TRBJ1-2 | TRBV15 | .
CASSSRASGWETQYF | TGTGCCAGCAGCTCTAGGGCTTCGGGGTGGGAGACCCAGTACTTC | many | TRBJ2-5 | TRBV7-6 | .
CASSVGGAGQPQHF | TGTGCCAGCAGCGTAGGAGGGGCCGGTCAGCCCCAGCATTTT | . | TRBJ1-5 | TRBV9 | .
CASSSAGFGLGWNEQFF | TGTGCCAGCAGCTCAGCTGGGTTTGGGTTGGGTTGGAATGAGCAGTTCTTC | few | TRBJ2-1 | TRBV7-9 | .